This entry lists 12 T cell receptor beta chains sequenced from one sample in a study of human thymus T cells. Here immunoSEQ multiplex PCR was the method, and the copy in TCRdb shows in-frame clones only, minus some. The data show about 78,000 clones, roughly 97% seen once. Resections from corrective heart surgery supplied the thymus tissue. Sequenced input: thymus tissue. All receptors come from a boy in the first two years of life with a congenital heart defect but otherwise immunologically healthy.

The chain recombines TRBV14 with TRBJ1-6, with D hard to call. The CDR3 has 13 residues. The V and J ends lost 8 bases and 8 bases respectively, with 13 bases between them. The germline V gene has CDR1 SGHDN and CDR2 FVKESK. The CDR3 loop reads CASQPNRYSPLHF. The CDR3 DNA follows: TGTGCCAGCCAACCGAACCGTTATTCACCCCTCCACTTT.

The chain carries TRBV10-3 and TRBJ1-1; perhaps TRBD1 as D (5 bases). Trimming cost V 3 bases and J 3 bases, with 17 bases left between them. Germline-derived CDR1 and CDR2 are ENHRY and SYGVKD. The CDR3 sequence is 16 residues long. As DNA, the CDR3 is TGTGCCATCAGTGAAACGATACGGGGCGCGGACACTGAAGCTTTCTTT. Translation gives CAISETIRGADTEAFF.

This clone was seen just once. The chain has TRBV6-5 and TRBJ2-7; D is ambiguous. The germline gives CDR1 MNHEY, CDR2 SVGAGI. V was shortened by 1 base and J by 1 base, with 5 bases between the two germline ends. The CDR3 loop spans 13 amino acids. The DNA of the CDR3 is TGTGCCAGCAGTTACTTACTGTCCTACGAGCAGTACTTC. Protein sequence: CASSYLLSYEQYF.

The J gene is TRBJ2-7, the V gene TRBV19, with D possibly being TRBD2 (5 bases). Germline V gene data show CDR1 as LNHDA and CDR2 as SQIVND (reference sequence). Trimming left V 1 base short and J 1 base short, with 11 bases between. This CDR3 spans 15 amino acids. The CDR3 sequence: CASSIVTEGSYEQYF. The CDR3, as DNA: TGTGCCAGTAGTATAGTAACAGAGGGATCCTACGAGCAGTACTTC. Full variable domain (outside the CDR3, taken from reference TRBV19 and TRBJ2-7): DGGITQSPKYLFRKEGQNVTLSCEQNLNHDAMYWYRQDPGQGLRLIYYSQIVNDFQKGDIAEGYSVSREKKESFPLTVTSAQKNPTAFYLCASSIVTEGSYEQYFGPGTRLTVT.

J is TRBJ2-1 and V is TRBV7-9; TRBD2 matches 14 bases. Germline V gene data show CDR1 as SEHNR and CDR2 as FQNEAQ (reference sequence). The ends lost 4 bases at V and 5 bases at J; junction bases unmatched: 4. The CDR3 runs 16 residues. CDR3 nucleotides: TGTGCCAGCAGCTCTCCGGGACTAGCGGGAGACAATGAGCAGTTCTTC. Its translation is CASSSPGLAGDNEQFF. Looking up the rest from reference TRBV7-9 and TRBJ2-1 gives the full variable domain: DTGVSQNPRHKITKRGQNVTFRCDPISEHNRLYWYRQTLGQGPEFLTYFQNEAQLEKSRLLSDRFSAERPKGSFSTLEIQRTEQGDSAMYLCASSSPGLAGDNEQFFGPGTRLTVL.

The CDR3 nucleotides read TGTGCCAGCAGTTTAGTTCCGGGACTAGCGGGAGGGCCCCTTCCAGATACGCAGTATTTT. Translation: CASSLVPGLAGGPLPDTQYF. V gene TRBV27 combines with J gene TRBJ2-3; TRBD2 agrees at 16 bases. Losses at the gene ends were 2 bases for V and 4 bases for J; bases not matched to a gene: 12. This CDR3 has 20 residues. Germline V lookup: CDR1 MNHEY, CDR2 SMNVEV (reference sequence).

This clone was found once. This chain connects TRBV11-1 to TRBJ2-4, with D tentatively TRBD1 or TRBD2 (5 bases each). Germline CDR1 SGHAT, CDR2 FQDESV (reference sequence). Trimming removed 5 bases from V and 0 bases from J, with 5 bases in between. This CDR3 is built from 13 residues. DNA of the CDR3: TGTGCCAGCAGCGGGACAGCCAAAAACATTCAGTACTTC. This sequence encodes CASSGTAKNIQYF.

This clone was counted once. This chain uses TRBV5-1 with TRBJ1-4; 12 nucleotides align to TRBD1. CDR1 is SGHRS and CDR2 is YFSETQ in the germline V gene. The V and J ends lost 2 bases and 4 bases, in that order; junction bases with no gene match: 12. The length of the CDR3 is 19 residues. The CDR3 DNA reads TGCGCCAGCAGCTTAGACCATTGGGACAGGGGGCCGGGTAATGAAAAACTGTTTTTT. It codes for CASSLDHWDRGPGNEKLFF.

The rearrangement links TRBV13 to TRBJ2-7; TRBD2 matches at 8 bases. This CDR3 comprises 15 residues. Germline CDR1 PRHDT, CDR2 FYEKMQ (reference sequence). V lost 5 bases to trimming and J lost 0 bases; unmatched junction nucleotides: 6. The CDR3 loop is CASSLEGTSSYEQYF. DNA of the CDR3: TGTGCCAGCAGCCTAGAAGGGACTAGCTCCTACGAGCAGTACTTC.

This chain uses TRBV6-1 with TRBJ2-7, with D unresolved. Germline loops: CDR1 MNHNS, CDR2 SASEGT. The CDR3 totals 13 residues. V dropped 8 bases and J dropped 0 bases, with 11 bases sitting between them. The CDR3 bases are TGTGCCAGCTGGTCCTACAGCTCCTACGAGCAGTACTTC. As protein: CASWSYSSYEQYF.

Here the CDR3 reads CASSSGGLSYEQYF. The CDR3 DNA follows: TGTGCCAGCAGCTCCGGGGGGCTCTCCTACGAGCAGTACTTC. The rearrangement links TRBV5-8 to TRBJ2-7; a weak D match, TRBD2 (7 bases). V lost 3 bases to trimming and J lost 0 bases, with 10 bases between them. Germline assignment: CDR1 SGHTS and CDR2 YDEGEE. There are 14 residues in the CDR3.

The rearrangement uses TRBV7-2 and TRBJ2-7; 10 bases match TRBD2. The length of the CDR3 is 17 residues. V lost 7 bases to trimming and J lost 5 bases; unmatched junction nucleotides: 17. The germline V gene has CDR1 SGHTA and CDR2 FQGNSA. CDR3 sequence reads: CASTHPGSGRVSHEQYF. For the CDR3, the DNA is TGTGCCAGCACCCACCCGGGGAGCGGGAGGGTATCGCACGAGCAGTACTTC.